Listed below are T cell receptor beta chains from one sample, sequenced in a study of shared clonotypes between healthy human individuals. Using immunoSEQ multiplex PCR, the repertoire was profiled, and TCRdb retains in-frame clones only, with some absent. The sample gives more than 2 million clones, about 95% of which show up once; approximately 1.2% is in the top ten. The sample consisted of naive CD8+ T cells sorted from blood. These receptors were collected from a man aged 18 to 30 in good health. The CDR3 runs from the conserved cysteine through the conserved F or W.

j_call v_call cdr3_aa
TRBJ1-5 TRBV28 CASRQGQLHSYSNQPQHF
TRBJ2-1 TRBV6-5 CASSYTSGEFYNEQFF
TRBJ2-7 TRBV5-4 CASSLLAGGSSYEQYF
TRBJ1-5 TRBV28 CASSFGIDSNQPQHF
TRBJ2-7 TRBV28 CASSLIRQGATGEQYF
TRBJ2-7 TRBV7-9 CASSLAPGDPYEQYF
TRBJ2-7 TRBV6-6 CASSGGTALYEQYF
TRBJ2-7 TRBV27 CASSGLPPYEQYF
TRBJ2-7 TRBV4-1 CASSQDQGAGEQYF
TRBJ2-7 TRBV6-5 CASSYGQEQYF
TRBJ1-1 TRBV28 CASSLLPGQGAEAFF
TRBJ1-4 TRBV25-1 CASSFDRGGFNEKLFF
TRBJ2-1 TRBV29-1 CSVAGTEIYNEQFF
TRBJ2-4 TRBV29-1 CSVELIAKNIQYF
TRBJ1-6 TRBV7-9 CASSLAAEYNSPLHF
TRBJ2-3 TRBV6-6 CASRRSSDDTQYF
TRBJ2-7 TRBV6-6 CASSYYSGGYEQYF
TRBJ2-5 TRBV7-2 CASSLLRGQETQYF
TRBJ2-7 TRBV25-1 CASSEKDRGGRGNEQYF
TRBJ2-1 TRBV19 CASSIVGQMTYNEQFF
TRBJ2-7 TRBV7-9 CASSQSHAGYSYEQYF
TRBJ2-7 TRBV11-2 CASSLVGAEYEQYF
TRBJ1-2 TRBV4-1 CASSQRPGTGYTF
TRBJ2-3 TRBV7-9 CASSPSPGQIPPSTDTQYF
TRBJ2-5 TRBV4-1 CASSDAGTQYF
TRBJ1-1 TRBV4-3 CASSQDWMNTEAFF
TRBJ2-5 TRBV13 CASTLENGHQETQYF
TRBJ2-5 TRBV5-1 CASSGMGQETQYF
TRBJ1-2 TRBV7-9 CASSLTGGEPPYGYTF
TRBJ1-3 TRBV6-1 CASRTSGFSGNTIYF
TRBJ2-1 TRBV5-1 CASSETSGSSYNEQFF
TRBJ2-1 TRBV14 CASSQRTGGFDEQFF
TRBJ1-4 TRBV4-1 CASSQDLEKLFF
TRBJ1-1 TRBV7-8 CASSPKTGTTEAFF
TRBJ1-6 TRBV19 CASSRDRGLYNSPLHF
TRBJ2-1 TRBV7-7 CASSLGDSSYNEQFF
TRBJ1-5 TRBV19 CASSIPGTENQPQHF
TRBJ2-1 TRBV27 CASSLEAYNEQFF
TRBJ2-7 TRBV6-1 CASSPGVSYEQYF
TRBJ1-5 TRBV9 CASSVADESNQPQHF
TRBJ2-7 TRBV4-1 CASSSYTGDEQYF
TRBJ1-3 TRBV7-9 CASSLPGQRGPGNTIYF
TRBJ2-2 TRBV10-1 CASSEALGTLNTGELFF
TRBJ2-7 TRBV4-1 CASSLRQGSSYEQYF
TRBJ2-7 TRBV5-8 CASSRRPWREGFHEQYF
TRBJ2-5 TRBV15 CATSTRAGEVGSETQYF
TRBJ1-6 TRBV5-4 CASSLGFVPGTYNSPLHF
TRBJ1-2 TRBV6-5 CASSDRGLYGYTF
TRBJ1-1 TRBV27 CASSLMGPGDTEAFF
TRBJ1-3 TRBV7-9 CASSSGISGNTIYF
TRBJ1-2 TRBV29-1 CSVEEEGLGYTF
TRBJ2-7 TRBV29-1 CSVRQGTGYEQYF
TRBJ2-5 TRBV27 CASSWGKRETQYF
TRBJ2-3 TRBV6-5 CASSYGLELSTDTQYF
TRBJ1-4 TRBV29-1 CSVMMAATNEKLFF
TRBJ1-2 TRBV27 CARLGLGRGNYGYTF
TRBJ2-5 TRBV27 CASSFQETQYF